This note documents a single TCR beta chain sequence. Sequenced by immunoSEQ multiplex PCR; TCRdb stores in-frame clones only, minus some. The sample lists more than 70,000 clones, about 89% occurring once. The CDR3 covers 14 residues. The V end was cut by 2 bases, the J end by 5 bases, with 9 bases between. Looked up from germline, CDR1 is MNHEY and CDR2 is SMNVEV (reference sequence). This entry is derived from a study of OX40 agonist ivuxolimab in advanced cancers. Study details: One hepatocellular carcinoma and a couple of cutaneous melanoma patients partially responded.

Specimen: CD4+ or CD8+ T cells sorted from blood, collected in a trial of the OX40 agonist ivuxolimab. The chain joins TRBV27 to TRBJ1-4; the D gene is possibly TRBD1 (6 bases). The sequence derives from an adult with an advanced solid tumor such as melanoma, head and neck, liver or kidney cancer. In DNA form, the CDR3 reads TGTGCCAGCAGTTTAGGGCAGGGGAATGAAAAACTGTTTTTT. This codes for CASSLGQGNEKLFF. Supplemented by reference TRBV27 and TRBJ1-4, the full variable domain reads EAQVTQNPRYLITVTGKKLTVTCSQNMNHEYMSWYRQDPGLGLRQIYYSMNVEVTDKGDVPEGYKVSRKEKRNFPLILESPSPNQTSLYFCASSLGQGNEKLFFGSGTQLSVL.